These T cell receptor beta chains were read from a single sample in a study of T cell repertoires in cytomegalovirus infection. TCRdb used MiXCR to reprocess the reads, holding one entry per CDR3 protein. The sample consists of almost 550,000 distinct CDR3 sequences, about 17% of them appearing once. The sequenced material came from CD8+ T cells from PBMCs. All receptors derive from a human donor in good health (CMV status not recorded). Some clones in this sample may be carry-over from other donors' samples. The CDR3 runs from the conserved cysteine through the conserved F or W. D genes are given only for firm matches. Expanded clones get a size class; other rows say once, few or many, or leave the size out.

length | J | size | V | D | DNA | CDR3
12 | TRBJ1-5 | NA | TRBV12-3/TRBV12-4 | NA | TGTGCCAGCAGTTTATGGGGTAATCCCCAGCATTTT | CASSLWGNPQHF
13 | TRBJ2-1 | many | TRBV7-8 | TRBD1 | TGTGCCAGCAGCCTGGACAGGGACAATGAGCAGTTCTTC | CASSLDRDNEQFF
15 | TRBJ1-2 | many | TRBV12-5 | NA | TGTGCTAGTTCCCCAGACGCGAAACTCTTCTATGGCTACACCTTC | CASSPDAKLFYGYTF
13 | TRBJ1-1 | many | TRBV7-6 | NA | TGTGCCAGCAGCGCGTCAACCCGGTCGGGGGCTTTCTTT | CASSASTRSGAFF
14 | TRBJ2-1 | many | TRBV27 | NA | TGTGCCAGCAGTTTATCCCCAGCGGTTAAAGAGCAGTTCTTC | CASSLSPAVKEQFF
19 | TRBJ2-3 | many | TRBV28 | TRBD2 | TGTGCCAGCTTCAATCCCGGGACTAGCGGGAGGGGCCCACCAGATACGCAGTATTTT | CASFNPGTSGRGPPDTQYF
13 | TRBJ1-1 | many | TRBV28 | NA | TGTGCCAGCAGTTTGACGACCGACACTGAAGCTTTCTTT | CASSLTTDTEAFF
14 | TRBJ1-2 | many | TRBV11-2 | TRBD1 | TGTGCCAGCAGCTCCACAGGGGGTCAGGATGGCTACACCTTC | CASSSTGGQDGYTF
12 | TRBJ1-1 | NA | TRBV27 | NA | TGTGCCAGCCGCAGGGAGAACACTGAAGCTTTCTTT | CASRRENTEAFF
15 | TRBJ2-2 | few | TRBV11-2 | TRBD1 | TGTGCCAGCAGGACAGGGACCTTGGGTGAGGGGGAGCTGTTTTTT | CASRTGTLGEGELFF
14 | TRBJ1-4 | once | TRBV7-2 | TRBD1 | TGTGCCAGCAGCCCGGGACAGGGGTTTGAAAAACTGTTTTTT | CASSPGQGFEKLFF
15 | TRBJ2-7 | many | TRBV4-2 | TRBD1 | TGTGCCAGCAGCCAAGTGACAGGGGGGGCCTACGAGCAGTACTTC | CASSQVTGGAYEQYF
13 | TRBJ2-1 | NA | TRBV3-1 | NA | TGTGCCAGCAGCCAAGTTGGGATCAATGAGCAGTTCTTC | CASSQVGINEQFF
15 | TRBJ1-1 | few | TRBV25-1 | NA | TGTGCCAGCAGTGACCCGGTGACAGAGATTGGTGAAGCTTTCTTT | CASSDPVTEIGEAFF
15 | TRBJ2-5 | few | TRBV24-1 | NA | TGTGCCACCAGTGATTTTACAGGGACTCAAGAGACCCAGTACTTC | CATSDFTGTQETQYF
13 | TRBJ2-7 | many | TRBV7-9 | NA | TGTGCCAGCAGTCCACTCCGAAGGAACGAGCAGTACTTC | CASSPLRRNEQYF
16 | TRBJ2-3 | many | TRBV7-3 | TRBD2 | TGTGCCAGCAGCCCACGGACTAGCGGATTCACAGATACGCAGTATTTT | CASSPRTSGFTDTQYF
15 | TRBJ2-3 | many | TRBV4-1 | NA | TGCGCCAGCAGCCAAGGAGATTATAGCACAGATACGCAGTATTTT | CASSQGDYSTDTQYF
18 | TRBJ2-1 | many | TRBV7-6 | TRBD2 | TGTGCCAGCAGCCACGGACTAGCGGGGGTAAGCTCCTACAATGAGCAGTTCTTC | CASSHGLAGVSSYNEQFF
16 | TRBJ2-7 | many | TRBV7-9 | NA | TGTGCCAGCAGCTTTACCCCCTCGACGGCCCCCTACGAGCAGTACTTC | CASSFTPSTAPYEQYF
16 | TRBJ2-1 | NA | TRBV6-5 | TRBD2 | TGTGCCAGCAGTTATGGTCTCACGGGGGGGGGCAATGAGCAGTTCTTC | CASSYGLTGGGNEQFF
18 | TRBJ2-7 | NA | TRBV14 | NA | TGTGCCAGCAGCCAAGGATTCACCGGGGGTCCCCCGCGGGACGAGCAGTACTTC | CASSQGFTGGPPRDEQYF
19 | TRBJ2-5 | NA | TRBV7-9 | TRBD2 | TGTGCCAGCGAACAGGCGGCGGGAGGGACTAGCGGGAGATTCGAGACCCAGTACTTC | CASEQAAGGTSGRFETQYF
16 | TRBJ2-7 | many | TRBV7-3 | TRBD1 | TGTGCCAGCAGCCTCTCAGGGGGCGGAATGTCCTACGAGCAGTACTTC | CASSLSGGGMSYEQYF
14 | TRBJ1-4 | many | TRBV11-2 | TRBD1 | TGTGCCAGCAGCTTAGCACAGGGGCTGGAAAAACTGTTTTTT | CASSLAQGLEKLFF
12 | TRBJ2-7 | few | TRBV28 | NA | TGTGCCAGCACCCGCCGAGGCGACGAGCAGTACTTC | CASTRRGDEQYF
13 | TRBJ1-1 | NA | TRBV19 | TRBD1 | TGTGCCAGTGGGACAGGGGTTTCCACTGAAGCTTTCTTT | CASGTGVSTEAFF
14 | TRBJ2-7 | many | TRBV6-5 | NA | TGTGCCAGCAGTTACTCGTCAGGGGCCTGGGAGCAGTACTTC | CASSYSSGAWEQYF
16 | TRBJ2-7 | NA | TRBV30 | NA | TGTGCCTGGAGTGTACGAGCTAGGAACAGGGGAGGCGAGCAGTACTTC | CAWSVRARNRGGEQYF
13 | TRBJ2-7 | few | TRBV10-3 | TRBD2 | TGTGCCATCAGTGAACTAGCGGGGGACGAGCAGTACTTC | CAISELAGDEQYF
14 | TRBJ1-4 | NA | TRBV5-4 | NA | TGTGCCAGCAGCTTGGGGCGGTATAATGAAAAACTGTTTTTT | CASSLGRYNEKLFF
15 | TRBJ2-1 | many | TRBV7-3 | TRBD1 | TGTGCCAGCAGCTTACCCGGGACAGGGGACGATGAGCAGTTCTTC | CASSLPGTGDDEQFF
18 | TRBJ2-3 | few | TRBV2 | NA | TGTGCCAGCAGTGAAGGTACTAGGGCCGGCTATGATCCAGATACGCAGTATTTT | CASSEGTRAGYDPDTQYF
13 | TRBJ2-1 | NA | TRBV6-2/TRBV6-3 | NA | TGTGCCAGCATGAAGGGGTTTCGTGTTGAGCAGTTCTTC | CASMKGFRVEQFF
16 | TRBJ2-1 | few | TRBV27 | TRBD2 | TGTGCCAACAGTCTTTATAGCGGGAGCTCCTACAATGAGCAGTTCTTC | CANSLYSGSSYNEQFF
14 | TRBJ2-1 | NA | TRBV10-2 | TRBD2 | TGCGCCAGCGTGGGGCTAGCGGGAGCCGATGAGCAGTTCTTC | CASVGLAGADEQFF
16 | TRBJ2-1 | few | TRBV5-1 | TRBD2 | TGCGCCAGCATCGGTAGCGGGGGACCTCCCCCCAATGAGCAGTTCTTC | CASIGSGGPPPNEQFF
14 | TRBJ2-7 | NA | TRBV11-3 | NA | TGTGCCAGCATGCGTTCGGACAGCTCCTACGAGCAGTACTTC | CASMRSDSSYEQYF
15 | TRBJ2-7 | once | TRBV3-1 | NA | TGTGCCAGTTCTCGGGGCTATTTAAACCTTCTCGAGCAGTACTTC | CASSRGYLNLLEQYF
13 | TRBJ1-2 | many | TRBV19 | NA | TGTGCCAGTAAAGACACTCTCCGTTTGGGCTACACCTTC | CASKDTLRLGYTF
14 | TRBJ2-3 | many | TRBV6-5 | TRBD2 | TGTGCCAGCAGTTACAGCGGGGATCCAGATACGCAGTATTTT | CASSYSGDPDTQYF
14 | TRBJ2-7 | NA | TRBV13 | NA | TGTGCCAGCAGCTTATTTACAGAGAACTACGAGCAGTACTTC | CASSLFTENYEQYF
13 | TRBJ2-1 | NA | TRBV9 | NA | TGTGCCAGCAGCGTAGCCACTGCCGATGAGCAGTTCTTC | CASSVATADEQFF
16 | TRBJ1-3 | many | TRBV6-5 | NA | TGTGCCAGCAGTTACTCGCCGGAAGACTCTGGAAACACCATATATTTT | CASSYSPEDSGNTIYF
13 | TRBJ1-1 | NA | TRBV20-1 | NA | TGCAGTGCTAGAGTTGGACGAGGCACTGAAGCTTTCTTT | CSARVGRGTEAFF
17 | TRBJ1-1 | many | TRBV7-8 | TRBD1 | TGTGCCAGCAGCTTCCCATTGCAGGGGGCTATGAACACTGAAGCTTTCTTT | CASSFPLQGAMNTEAFF
17 | TRBJ2-7 | many | TRBV12-3/TRBV12-4 | TRBD2 | TGTGCCAGCAGTTTAGCGCGGCTAGCGGGAGTCTCCCACGAGCAGTACTTC | CASSLARLAGVSHEQYF
15 | TRBJ2-2 | few | TRBV12-3/TRBV12-4 | TRBD2 | TGTGCCAGCATCGGTAGCGGGAGGGACTCCGGGGAGCTGTTTTTT | CASIGSGRDSGELFF
14 | TRBJ2-5 | few | TRBV6-5 | NA | TGTGCCAGCAGACTGTACAGGGCGCAAGAGACCCAGTACTTC | CASRLYRAQETQYF
13 | TRBJ1-2 | NA | TRBV20-1 | NA | TGCAGTGCTCCCTCCGGGACCCTCTATGGCTACACCTTC | CSAPSGTLYGYTF
15 | TRBJ2-1 | NA | TRBV20-1 | TRBD2 | TGCAGTGCTAGAGATCGGCGCGGGGGATTCAATGAGCAGTTCTTC | CSARDRRGGFNEQFF
14 | TRBJ1-6 | many | TRBV5-4 | TRBD1 | TGTGCCAGCAGCGTCAGGGGGTATAATTCACCCCTCCACTTT | CASSVRGYNSPLHF
20 | TRBJ2-7 | many | TRBV7-6 | NA | TGTGCCAGCAGCTTACCTGCGGCTAGCTCCCTTCACCCGAGCTCCTACGAGCAGTACTTC | CASSLPAASSLHPSSYEQYF
15 | TRBJ2-3 | NA | TRBV5-1 | NA | TGCGCCAGCAGCTCCGTTGGGCGATCCACAGATACGCAGTATTTT | CASSSVGRSTDTQYF
16 | TRBJ2-1 | many | TRBV7-8 | NA | TGTGCCAGCAGCCCCTTCCCACTAACCGCCTACGTGGGGCAGTTCTTC | CASSPFPLTAYVGQFF
13 | TRBJ1-1 | many | TRBV7-2 | NA | TGTGCCAGCAGCACACAGGGTCGCACTGAAGCTTTCTTT | CASSTQGRTEAFF
14 | TRBJ2-3 | many | TRBV11-2 | NA | TGTGCCAGCAGCTTAGTGGGACGGTTGGATACGCAGTATTTT | CASSLVGRLDTQYF
13 | TRBJ2-1 | NA | TRBV2 | TRBD1 | TGTGCCAACAATAACAGGGGGACGGATGAGCAGTTCTTC | CANNNRGTDEQFF
14 | TRBJ1-2 | NA | TRBV14 | NA | TGTGCCAGCAGCCAAGAAAAAGCTACTTATGGCTACACCTTC | CASSQEKATYGYTF